This TCR beta chain was captured in a study of patients and donors after allogeneic stem cell transplantation. TCRdb reanalysed the RT-PCR reads using MiXCR and keeps one entry per CDR3 protein. Of approximately 430,000 distinct CDR3 sequences in the sample, 16% were seen once. V gave up 3 bases and J gave up 4 bases, with 14 bases separating them. Per germline, CDR1 DFQATT and CDR2 SNEGSKA (reference sequence). The CDR3 runs 14 residues. The source material was blood, either unsorted or a sorted T cell fraction (not recorded which). The receptor's source is a human donor who was either an allogeneic HSCT recipient or a stem cell or donor lymphocyte infusion donor (not recorded which). It is not recorded whose cells these are; they may come from a transplant donor. The chain couples TRBV20-1 to TRBJ2-3; no clear D. CDR3 bases: TGCAGTGCTAGGTTATCCAGATTCGCAGATACGCAGTATTTT. Translated, it gives CSARLSRFADTQYF.